This record concerns one T cell receptor (beta chain) sequence. TCRdb reprocessed the 5' RACE reads via MiXCR and lists one record per CDR3 protein. The profile covers more than 80,000 distinct CDR3 sequences, with more than 10% appearing a single time and roughly 39% taken by the ten largest. This sample stems from a study of spatial heterogeneity in lung cancer. Time point denoted: sample taken at primary tumor resection. Whole RNA, isolated from tumor, nontumor lung or frozen PBMC, was sequenced without prior sorting. This TCR came from a male donor with early-stage non-small cell lung cancer. The sequencing used PBMCs, collected at surgery.

CDR3 sequence: CSARDPGSNQPQHF. The CDR3 nucleotides read TGCAGTGCTAGAGACCCGGGGAGCAATCAGCCCCAGCATTTT. The chain uses TRBV20-1 and TRBJ1-5; D is unclear. The CDR3 spans 14 residues. From germline, CDR1 is DFQATT and CDR2 SNEGSKA (reference sequence). V lost 0 bases, J lost 1 base, and 7 bases lay in between.